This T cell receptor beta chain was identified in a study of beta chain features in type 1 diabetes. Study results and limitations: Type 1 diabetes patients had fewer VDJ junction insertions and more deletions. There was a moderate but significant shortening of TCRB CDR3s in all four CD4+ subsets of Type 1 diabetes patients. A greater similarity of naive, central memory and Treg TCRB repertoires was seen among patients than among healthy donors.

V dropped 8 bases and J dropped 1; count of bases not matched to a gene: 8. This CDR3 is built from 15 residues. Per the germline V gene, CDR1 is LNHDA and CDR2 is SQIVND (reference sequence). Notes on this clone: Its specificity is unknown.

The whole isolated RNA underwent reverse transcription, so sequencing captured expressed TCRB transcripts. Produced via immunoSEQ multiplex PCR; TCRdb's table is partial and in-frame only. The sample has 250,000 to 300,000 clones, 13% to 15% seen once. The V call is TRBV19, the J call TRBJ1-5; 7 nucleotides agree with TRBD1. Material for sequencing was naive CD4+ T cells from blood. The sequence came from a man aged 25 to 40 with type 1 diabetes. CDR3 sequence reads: CASGIQGLSNQPQHF. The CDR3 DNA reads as TGTGCCAGTGGAATACAGGGGTTAAGCAATCAGCCCCAGCATTTT.